Listed here are 24 T cell receptor beta chains from one sample, sequenced in a study of cytomegalovirus exposure and HLA in healthy donors. TCRdb's table, derived via immunoSEQ multiplex PCR, lists solely in-frame clones and lacks some. In the table there are 150,000 to 200,000 clones, roughly nine tenths of which are singletons. The sequencing input was PBMCs. The receptors come from a woman aged 18-29 years in good health and CMV-seropositive.

The chain is built from TRBV9 and TRBJ2-7, with a tentative D call TRBD1 (6 bases). The V and J ends lost 0 bases and 2 bases respectively, with 18 bases between them. CDR3 length: 17 residues. CDR1 and CDR2 (germline): SGDLS, YYNGEE. Here the CDR3 DNA reads TGTGCCAGCAGCGTAGGTTCAGGGCAGGGGTTTCCCTACGAGCAGTACTTC. As protein: CASSVGSGQGFPYEQYF.

The chain links TRBV30 to TRBJ2-1; no firm D call. V dropped 0 bases and J dropped 7 bases, with 7 bases sitting between them. CDR3 length: 12 amino acids. The germline V gene encodes CDR1 GTSNPN and CDR2 SVGIG (reference sequence). The CDR3 spells CAWSVQYNEQFF. The DNA for the CDR3 is TGTGCCTGGAGTGTACAGTATAATGAGCAGTTCTTC.

The chain joins TRBV2 to TRBJ2-5, with 11 nucleotides matching TRBD2. Trimming took 6 bases from V and 3 from J; bases not matched to a gene: 6. The CDR3 runs 15 residues. Germline loops: CDR1 SNHLY, CDR2 FYNNEI. Written as DNA, the CDR3 is TGTGCCAGCAGGCTGACGGGACTAGCGGAAGAGACCCAGTACTTC. Protein product: CASRLTGLAEETQYF.

Points on this clone: This same CDR3 is encoded by further DNA sequences in the sample. V is TRBV5-4 and J is TRBJ1-1; D is ambiguous. Trimming stripped 0 bases from V and 1 base from J, with 4 bases between. Germline V lookup: CDR1 SGHNT, CDR2 YYREEE (reference sequence). The CDR3 runs 13 residues. Here the CDR3 reads CASSLEQNTEAFF. CDR3 bases: TGTGCCAGCAGCTTGGAACAGAACACTGAAGCTTTCTTT. The whole variable domain, filled in from reference TRBV5-4 and TRBJ1-1, reads ETGVTQSPTHLIKTRGQQVTLRCSSQSGHNTVSWYQQALGQGPQFIFQYYREEENGRGNFPPRFSGLQFPNYSSELNVNALELDDSALYLCASSLEQNTEAFFGQGTRLTVV.

V usage is TRBV4-1 and J usage is TRBJ2-7, with D perhaps matching TRBD1 (5 bases). The CDR3 is 16 amino acids. Germline CDR1 and CDR2: MGHRA and YSYEKL. V dropped 5 bases and J dropped 5 bases, with 22 bases sitting between them. The chain's CDR3 is CASSTPPRVEKNEQYF. CDR3 in DNA: TGCGCCAGCAGCACTCCCCCCAGGGTAGAAAAGAACGAGCAGTACTTC.

V and J are TRBV10-3 and TRBJ2-3; TRBD2 aligns across 10 bases. The CDR3 contains 20 residues. Germline assignment: CDR1 ENHRY and CDR2 SYGVKD. The V segment lost 2 bases and the J segment 2 bases; nucleotides outside the gene matches: 16. The CDR3 DNA is TGTGCCATCAGTGAGGATCGGTCGGAGCTAGCGGGGGAACCCACAGATACGCAGTATTTT. Its protein product is CAISEDRSELAGEPTDTQYF.

The chain employs TRBV29-1 and TRBJ1-4; 9 nucleotides match TRBD1. The CDR3 is 14 amino acids. The V gene end was trimmed by 6 bases and the J gene end by 7 bases; junction bases not matched to a gene: 9. Germline V gene lookup returns CDR1 SQVTM and CDR2 ANQGSEA. This CDR3 is CSVFTGGAGEKLFF. The CDR3, as DNA: TGCAGCGTCTTCACAGGGGGCGCGGGTGAAAAACTGTTTTTT.

CDR3 in DNA: TGTGCCAGCAGCTTCCCTGGCCTAGAGGGTTACAATGAGCAGTTCTTC. It encodes CASSFPGLEGYNEQFF. The rearrangement joins TRBV5-4 to TRBJ2-1, with D tentatively TRBD2 (5 bases). This CDR3 spans 16 amino acids. Germline V CDR1 and CDR2: SGHNT, YYREEE (reference sequence). V was shortened by 2 bases and J by 4 bases, with 16 bases between the two germline ends.

This rearrangement joins TRBV6-5 to TRBJ1-1, with D maybe TRBD1 (6 bases). V was trimmed by 1 base and J by 0 bases, leaving 9 bases between them. The CDR3 covers 15 residues. The germline CDR1 and CDR2 sequences are MNHEY and SVGAGI. The CDR3 is CASSYLGQMNTEAFF. The CDR3 bases are TGTGCCAGCAGTTACTTGGGACAAATGAACACTGAAGCTTTCTTT.

The chain is built from TRBV7-9 and TRBJ1-2; 7 nucleotides line up with TRBD1. Germline trimming cut 8 bases from V and 7 bases from J; bases unmatched to any gene: 16. The CDR3 loop spans 15 amino acids. Germline-derived CDR1 and CDR2 are SEHNR and FQNEAQ (reference sequence). CDR3: CASGTGYDRVGGYTF. The CDR3 DNA follows: TGTGCCAGCGGAACGGGATACGACAGGGTGGGTGGCTACACCTTC.

The rearrangement uses TRBV2 and TRBJ2-5, with 14 bases matching TRBD2. J was trimmed by 2 bases and V by 7 bases; bases with no gene match: 9. In germline, CDR1 is SNHLY, CDR2 FYNNEI. CDR3 length: 17 residues. CDR3 coding DNA: TGTGCCAGCAAGAAGACTAGCGGGGGGGGACCTCAAGAGACCCAGTACTTC. This sequence encodes CASKKTSGGGPQETQYF.

This clone showed up just once. V gene TRBV5-6 combines with J gene TRBJ2-7; tentative D call: TRBD1 (5 bases). Germline assignment: CDR1 SGHDT and CDR2 YYEEEE. The CDR3 covers 14 residues. The V and J ends lost 0 bases and 6 bases respectively, with 13 bases between them. The CDR3 DNA reads as TGTGCCAGCAGCTTGGGTAGGGGCAAGGGCGAGCAGTACTTC. Translated: CASSLGRGKGEQYF.

This chain links TRBV28 with TRBJ1-4; 9 bases map to TRBD1. Germline V gives CDR1 MDHEN, CDR2 SYDVKM. Trimming took 5 bases from V and 5 from J; bases not matched to a gene: 18. This CDR3 is 19 amino acids long. This chain's CDR3 is CASSQIPGQGPSSNEKLFF. The CDR3 DNA reads TGTGCCAGCAGTCAGATTCCGGGACAGGGTCCTTCTTCCAATGAAAAACTGTTTTTT.

The chain couples TRBV29-1 to TRBJ1-2, with D maybe TRBD1 (6 bases). Trimming took off 6 bases at V and 8 bases at J, with 22 bases between the two ends. CDR3 length: 14 amino acids. Germline assignment: CDR1 SQVTM and CDR2 ANQGSEA. The CDR3 here is CSVNDRGGSKGYTF. DNA of the CDR3: TGCAGCGTCAATGATAGGGGGGGTTCGAAGGGCTACACCTTC.

The J gene is TRBJ2-7, the V gene TRBV29-1; 7 nucleotides line up with TRBD1. Germline CDR1 and CDR2: SQVTM and ANQGSEA. This CDR3 is 16 amino acids long. Trimming removed 1 base from V and 2 bases from J; junction bases left unmatched: 11. Written as DNA, the CDR3 is TGCAGCGTTGAAGGCCCCGGATCGCAGGGGGCCTACGAGCAGTACTTC. Its protein is CSVEGPGSQGAYEQYF.

This clone appeared once. The V gene is TRBV19, the J gene TRBJ2-1; 8 bases agree with TRBD1. The CDR3 spans 14 residues. Germline V gene sequence: CDR1 LNHDA, CDR2 SQIVND (reference sequence). V trimming: 6 bases; J trimming: 6 bases; junction bases outside the gene matches: 7. CDR3: CASRSGTGGNEQFF. CDR3 nucleotides: TGTGCCAGTAGATCCGGGACAGGCGGCAATGAGCAGTTCTTC.

The chain links TRBV5-4 to TRBJ2-5; D gene uncertain. CDR3 length: 15 amino acids. Germline loops: CDR1 SGHNT, CDR2 YYREEE (reference sequence). The V end was cut by 4 bases, the J end by 2 bases, with 15 bases between. CDR3 coding DNA: TGTGCCAGCAGCCGCGAGTGGGCGAAACAAGAGACCCAGTACTTC. The encoded protein is CASSREWAKQETQYF. Together with reference TRBV5-4 and TRBJ2-5, the CDR3 gives the full variable domain: ETGVTQSPTHLIKTRGQQVTLRCSSQSGHNTVSWYQQALGQGPQFIFQYYREEENGRGNFPPRFSGLQFPNYSSELNVNALELDDSALYLCASSREWAKQETQYFGPGTRLLVL.

The V call is TRBV6-1, the J call TRBJ2-7, with 12 bases aligning to TRBD1. CDR3 length: 15 residues. The V gene's germline CDR1 is MNHNS and CDR2 SASEGT. Trimming removed 6 bases from V and 5 bases from J; junction bases left unmatched: 8. The CDR3 loop reads CASRETGTGGNEQYF. The CDR3 DNA sequence: TGTGCCAGCAGAGAGACCGGGACAGGGGGCAACGAGCAGTACTTC.

This clone is a singleton in its sample. This rearrangement joins TRBV5-1 to TRBJ2-3, with 10 bases fitting TRBD2. Trimming took 2 bases from V and 1 from J; bases not matched to a gene: 10. Germline V gives CDR1 SGHRS, CDR2 YFSETQ. The CDR3 has 18 amino acids. CDR3 residues: CASSLTRVAGGRTDTQYF. For the CDR3, the DNA is TGCGCCAGCAGCTTAACACGGGTAGCGGGGGGCCGCACAGATACGCAGTATTTT.

V and J are TRBV2 and TRBJ1-5; a possible D gene is TRBD1 (6 bases). Germline values: CDR1 SNHLY, CDR2 FYNNEI. The germline V and J ends were trimmed by 6 bases and 4 bases, with 16 bases remaining between them. The CDR3 totals 15 residues. CDR3 sequence: CASRGDTGGNQPQHF. Here the CDR3 DNA reads TGTGCCAGCAGAGGGGACACCGGTGGGAATCAGCCCCAGCATTTT.

The chain uses TRBV20-1 and TRBJ2-7; 7 bases agree with TRBD1. Trimming took 6 bases from V and 6 from J; bases not matched to a gene: 5. The CDR3 consists of 11 residues. From germline, CDR1 is DFQATT and CDR2 SNEGSKA (reference sequence). CDR3 protein: CSARTGGEQYF. CDR3 nucleotides: TGCAGTGCCCGGACAGGCGGCGAGCAGTACTTC.

In its sample, this clone was seen once. The chain is built from TRBV5-4 and TRBJ2-7; 10 positions agree with TRBD2. Germline loops: CDR1 SGHNT, CDR2 YYREEE (reference sequence). V was pared by 2 bases and J by 3 bases, with 2 bases of the junction left unmatched. The CDR3 has 14 residues. The CDR3 nucleotides read TGTGCCAGCAGCTTAGCGGGAGGGGACTACGAGCAGTACTTC. Encoded protein: CASSLAGGDYEQYF.

This rearrangement joins TRBV4-1 to TRBJ1-2; 9 nucleotides match TRBD1. This CDR3 is 13 amino acids long. Germline-derived CDR1 and CDR2 are MGHRA and YSYEKL. J gave up 8 bases and V 5 bases, and 6 bases lay outside the gene matches. The CDR3 loop reads CASSSGQGYGYTF. The CDR3 DNA reads as TGCGCCAGCAGCTCGGGACAGGGTTACGGCTACACCTTC.

This rearrangement joins TRBV27 to TRBJ2-7, with TRBD1 matching 7 bases. The V gene's germline CDR1 is MNHEY and CDR2 SMNVEV (reference sequence). V shed 4 bases, J shed 2 bases, and the junction held 8 bases outside the gene matches. The CDR3 extends over 15 amino acids. CDR3 DNA sequence: TGTGCCAGCAGTTCCGCCACAGGGGCCGCCTACGAGCAGTACTTC. Translated, it gives CASSSATGAAYEQYF.